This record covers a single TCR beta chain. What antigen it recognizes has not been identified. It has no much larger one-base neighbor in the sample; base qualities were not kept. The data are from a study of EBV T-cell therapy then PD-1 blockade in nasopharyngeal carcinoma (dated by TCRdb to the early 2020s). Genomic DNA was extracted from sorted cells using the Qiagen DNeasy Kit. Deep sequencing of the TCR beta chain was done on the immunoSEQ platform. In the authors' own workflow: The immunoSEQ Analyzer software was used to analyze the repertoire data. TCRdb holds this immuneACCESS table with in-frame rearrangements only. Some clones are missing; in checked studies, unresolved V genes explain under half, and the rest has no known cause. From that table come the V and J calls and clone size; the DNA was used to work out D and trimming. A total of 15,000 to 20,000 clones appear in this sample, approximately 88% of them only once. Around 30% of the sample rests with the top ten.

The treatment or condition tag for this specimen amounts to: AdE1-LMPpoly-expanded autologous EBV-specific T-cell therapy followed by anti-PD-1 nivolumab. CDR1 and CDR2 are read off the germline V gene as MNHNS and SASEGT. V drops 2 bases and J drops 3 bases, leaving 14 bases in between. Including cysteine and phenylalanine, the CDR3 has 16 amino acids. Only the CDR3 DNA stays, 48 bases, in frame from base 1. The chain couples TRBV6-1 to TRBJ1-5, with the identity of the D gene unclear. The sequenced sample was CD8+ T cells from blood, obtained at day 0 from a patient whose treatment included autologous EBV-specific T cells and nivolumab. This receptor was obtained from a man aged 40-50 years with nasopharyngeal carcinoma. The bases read TGTGCCAGCAGTGAATGGTATTCGGGTTACAATCAGCCCCAGCATTTT. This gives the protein CASSEWYSGYNQPQHF.